This T cell receptor (beta chain) was sequenced during a study of blood T cell repertoires in COVID-19. Study background: Samples representing acute and convalescent COVID-19 were sourced from the United States, Italy and Spain. Nucleic acid was either cDNA or gDNA, and it came from T cells, B-cell-depleted T cells, or PBMCs.

Between the trimmed V and J ends, which lost 2 bases and 5 bases, there was a span of 3 bases. The CDR3 spans 11 residues. Germline V gene lookup returns CDR1 MNHNY and CDR2 SVGAGI (reference sequence). Original analysis: Cell counts per sample came from amplifying reference gene primers. Profiling relied on immunoSEQ multiplex PCR, and the TCRdb table lists in-frame clones only, not all of them. V and J calls and clone size are given by that table; D and trimming were obtained from the DNA. This sample carries 56,000 or so clones, more than 85% of them seen once, and the ten largest clones take 5.5% to 6.5%.

The sequencing input was peripheral blood. The source of this sequence is a man aged 45-65 years with active COVID-19. The chain combines TRBV6-6 with TRBJ1-1; unclear D gene. The CDR3 sequence is CASSYPTEAFF. DNA for the CDR3: TGTGCCAGCAGTTACCCGACTGAAGCTTTCTTT.